Below are 2 T cell receptor beta chains sequenced from a single sample in a study of CXCR3-negative and CXCR3-positive naive CD8 T cells. Preparation of TRB cDNA libraries relied on 5' RACE carrying UMI labels. Reanalyzing the 5' RACE reads, TCRdb keeps one entry per CDR3 protein, without DNA. Its table records over 70,000 distinct CDR3 sequences. Sequenced: naive CXCR3- CD8+ T cells from blood. Subset denoted: CD45RO-CCR7+CD27+CD95- naive CD8+ T cells lacking CXCR3 (TNR3-). These TCRs come from a human donor in good health. Some clones in this sample may be carry-over from other donors' samples.

The chain has TRBV4-2 and TRBJ2-7; without DNA, the TCRdb call of TRBD1 cannot be checked. Germline V CDR1 and CDR2: LGHNA, YNFKEQ. This CDR3 has 14 residues. This CDR3 reads CASSIPGQGYEQYF.

The chain joins TRBV29-1 to TRBJ2-7; TCRdb indicates TRBD1, and absent DNA this call remains unverified. CDR1 is SQVTM and CDR2 is ANQGSEA in the germline V gene. The CDR3 runs 14 residues. This CDR3 reads CSVIGRGTSYEQYF.